This entry features one T cell receptor (beta chain) sequence. CDR1 MNHEY and CDR2 SMNVEV come from the germline V gene (reference sequence). Trimming shortened V by 4 bases and J by 7 bases, and 8 bases separated the two germline ends. The CDR3 covers 11 residues. This specimen belongs to a study of OX40 agonist ivuxolimab in advanced cancers. Study background: Patients were treated with intravenous ivuxolimab, dosed at 0.01 to 10 mg/kg and infused every 2 weeks.

Generated by immunoSEQ multiplex PCR, the TCRdb table keeps only in-frame clones and is missing some. In the table there are about 100,000 clones, 85% to 95% of which are singletons. The receptor was isolated from an adult with an advanced solid tumor such as melanoma, head and neck, liver or kidney cancer. The rearrangement links TRBV27 to TRBJ2-7; the D gene is possibly TRBD2 (6 bases). Sequencing was performed on CD4+ or CD8+ T cells sorted from blood, taken in a trial of the OX40 agonist ivuxolimab. CDR3 amino acids: CASSSGGEQYF. The CDR3 DNA follows: TGTGCCAGCAGTTCCGGAGGGGAGCAGTACTTC.